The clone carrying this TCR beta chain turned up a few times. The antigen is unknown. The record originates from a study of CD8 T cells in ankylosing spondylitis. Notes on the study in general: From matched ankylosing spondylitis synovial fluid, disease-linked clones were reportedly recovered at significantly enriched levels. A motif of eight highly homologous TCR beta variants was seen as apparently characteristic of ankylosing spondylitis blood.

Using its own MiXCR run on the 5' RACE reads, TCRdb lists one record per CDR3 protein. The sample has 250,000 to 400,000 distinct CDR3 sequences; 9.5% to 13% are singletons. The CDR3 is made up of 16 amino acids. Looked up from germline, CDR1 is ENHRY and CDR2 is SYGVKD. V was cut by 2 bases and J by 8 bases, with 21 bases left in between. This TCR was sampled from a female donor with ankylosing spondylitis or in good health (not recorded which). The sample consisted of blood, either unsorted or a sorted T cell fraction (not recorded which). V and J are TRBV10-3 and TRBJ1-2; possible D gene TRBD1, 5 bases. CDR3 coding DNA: TGTGCCATCAGTGAGCCCTATCTAACAGGACAACGCGGCTACACCTTC. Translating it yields CAISEPYLTGQRGYTF.